This TCR beta chain stems from a study of human T cells and chemical hapten exposure. During construction of the library, unique molecular identifiers were attached to individual cDNA molecules for quantitative, reproducible TCR counting. MiXCR was run by TCRdb on the RACE reads, yielding one entry per CDR3 protein. The table lists 110,000 to 150,000 distinct CDR3 sequences, about 12% of them singletons. The time point was: patch test 2, 6 weeks after DPC sensitization. Treatment in this sample: therapeutic diphenylcyclopropenone sensitization with weekly scalp DPC. There are many counts of this clonotype. The receptor's source is a woman between 50 and 59 years old with alopecia areata. Some clones in this sample may be carry-over from other donors' samples. The input for sequencing was whole blood, taken in connection with sensitization to the hapten diphenylcyclopropenone (DPC).

CDR3 bases: TGCAGCGTTGAAGAGGGGTCCCTGGGGACCCAGTACTTC. Translation: CSVEEGSLGTQYF. The chain has TRBV29-1 and TRBJ2-5; D is unclear. Trimming left V 0 bases short and J 7 bases short, with 12 bases between. Germline CDR1 SQVTM, CDR2 ANQGSEA. The CDR3 runs to 13 residues.